This TCR beta chain was recovered during a study of regulatory T cells in long-lasting Graves disease. Study as a whole: Less than 3 months of antithyroid drugs had been taken by newly diagnosed Graves' patients. General study findings and limits: Relative to newly diagnosed Graves' patients, persistent ones had lower TCR diversity.

With respect to this clonotype: Its antigen is as yet unknown.

Time point reported: newly diagnosed GD, antithyroid drugs for less than 3 months. PBMC-derived RNA was used for the TCR library. Relying on iRepertoire HTBI primers and Arm-PCR of CDR3 regions, the team built TCR beta libraries. TCRdb re-derived calls from the multiplex PCR reads in MiXCR, one entry per CDR3 protein. Among about 560,000 distinct CDR3 sequences listed, 15% to 20% were seen once. The CDR3 loop spans 14 amino acids. The germline gives CDR1 SQVTM, CDR2 ANQGSEA. J gave up 8 bases and V 6 bases, and 10 bases lay outside the gene matches. The same sample was also studied in work on T cells in Graves' hyperthyroidism and ophthalmopathy. That work states: Newly diagnosed hyperthyroidism, duration under 2 months, in patients aged 18 to 65. Ophthalmopathy cases were set apart from stable hyperthyroidism by a 13 V-J model.

The rearrangement joins TRBV29-1 to TRBJ1-2, with TRBD1 matching 12 bases. The receptor was derived from a man younger than 30 with Graves disease. The specimen was peripheral blood mononuclear cells (PBMCs), collected at new diagnosis, from a patient treated with antithyroid drugs. CDR3 nucleotide sequence: TGCAGCGTCGGAGGGGGACAGGGGGCAGTAGGCTACACCTTC. Translation gives CSVGGGQGAVGYTF.